Shown below are 27 T cell receptor beta chains from a single sample sequenced in a study of blood T cell repertoires in COVID-19. This table comes from immunoSEQ multiplex PCR, and its TCRdb copy is limited to in-frame clones, with some not included. The table has a few hundred thousand clones, roughly 90% seen once. The sequencing sample was made of peripheral blood. The receptors were gathered from a man between 18 and 35 years old who had recovered from COVID-19.

The rearrangement uses TRBV5-4 and TRBJ1-1; D might be TRBD1 (5 bases). Germline CDR1 and CDR2: SGHNT and YYREEE (reference sequence). The CDR3 sequence is 20 residues long. Trimming stripped 8 bases from V and 3 bases from J, with 35 bases between. The CDR3 bases are TGTGCCAGTGCCCCGGCATTAACCCAGCAGTCCAGGGAATCCCACACTGAAGCTTTCTTT. Its protein is CASAPALTQQSRESHTEAFF. Variable domain in full (rest from reference TRBV5-4 and TRBJ1-1): ETGVTQSPTHLIKTRGQQVTLRCSSQSGHNTVSWYQQALGQGPQFIFQYYREEENGRGNFPPRFSGLQFPNYSSELNVNALELDDSALYLCASAPALTQQSRESHTEAFFGQGTRLTVV.

Notes on this clone: Other nucleotide sequences in the sample specify the same CDR3. The chain is built from TRBV5-1 and TRBJ1-4; D uncertain. This CDR3 comprises 15 residues. V shed 2 bases and J shed 0 bases, with 8 bases lying between them. Per germline, CDR1 SGHRS and CDR2 YFSETQ. The CDR3, as DNA: TGCGCCAGCAGCTTAAGCGGGTCAACTAATGAAAAACTGTTTTTT. This encodes CASSLSGSTNEKLFF.

This chain uses TRBV9 with TRBJ2-7; D is possibly TRBD1 (6 bases). The CDR3 is 15 residues long. With 4 bases removed from V and 1 base from J, the gap between germline ends came to 15 bases. Per germline, CDR1 SGDLS and CDR2 YYNGEE. CDR3 DNA: TGTGCCAGCAGCCCGGACAGTATCCTTTCCTACGAGCAGTACTTC. Translated: CASSPDSILSYEQYF.

This clone occurred a few times. J is TRBJ1-2 and V is TRBV2, with TRBD1 matching 10 bases. CDR1 and CDR2 (germline): SNHLY, FYNNEI. J lost 6 bases, V lost 6 bases, and 13 bases had no gene match. The length of the CDR3 is 16 residues. The CDR3 DNA reads TGTGCCAGCAGCCGCTTAAGGGACAGGGGAGTGGATGGCTACACCTTC. Translated, it gives CASSRLRDRGVDGYTF.

The chain uses TRBV6-6 and TRBJ1-1; a possible D gene is TRBD1 (6 bases). Germline loops: CDR1 MNHNY, CDR2 SVGAGI (reference sequence). Trimming stripped 8 bases from V and 4 bases from J, with 8 bases between. The CDR3 covers 11 residues. The CDR3 nucleotides read TGTGCCAGCGCAGGGGTCACTGAAGCTTTCTTT. Protein sequence: CASAGVTEAFF.

This clone was seen only a few times. The sample contains more than one DNA sequence encoding this CDR3. The V gene is TRBV27, the J gene TRBJ1-1, with D perhaps TRBD1 (5 bases). This CDR3 is built from 13 residues. The V gene lost 6 bases and the J gene lost 0 bases, with 8 bases spanning the gap. The germline V gene has CDR1 MNHEY and CDR2 SMNVEV (reference sequence). As DNA, the CDR3 is TGTGCCAGCAGCTTGACAGTGAACACTGAAGCTTTCTTT. This codes for CASSLTVNTEAFF.

Notes on this clone: The same CDR3 can be traced to other DNA sequences in this sample. This chain connects TRBV18 to TRBJ2-2; tentatively, D is TRBD1 (6 bases). The CDR3 extends over 14 amino acids. CDR1 KGHSH and CDR2 LQKENI come from the germline V gene. The V and J ends lost 6 bases and 1 base respectively, with 9 bases between them. The CDR3 protein is CASSPGQNTGELFF. The CDR3 DNA sequence: TGTGCCAGCTCTCCGGGACAGAACACCGGGGAGCTGTTTTTT.

The rearrangement uses TRBV2 and TRBJ1-1; TRBD1 aligns across 10 bases. The CDR3 runs 14 residues. Unmatched junction bases numbered 2, after V lost 6 bases and J lost 1 base. Germline values: CDR1 SNHLY, CDR2 FYNNEI. CDR3 nucleotide sequence: TGTGCCAGCAGCGGACAGGGGGGGAACACTGAAGCTTTCTTT. Protein: CASSGQGGNTEAFF.

The J gene is TRBJ1-1, the V gene TRBV7-2; TRBD1 matches 10 bases. Germline V gene data show CDR1 as SGHTA and CDR2 as FQGNSA. Unmatched junction bases numbered 10, after V lost 3 bases and J lost 6 bases. The CDR3 loop spans 16 amino acids. The CDR3 sequence: CASSFDTGTGVSEAFF. In nucleotides, the CDR3 is TGTGCCAGCAGCTTTGATACCGGGACAGGGGTTTCTGAAGCTTTCTTT.

The V call is TRBV9, the J call TRBJ1-1; D unresolved. V lost 3 bases and J 0 bases, leaving 15 bases between the germline ends. Germline assignment: CDR1 SGDLS and CDR2 YYNGEE. This CDR3 is built from 16 residues. CDR3 sequence (DNA): TGTGCCAGCAGCGAGTGGGCCACTGCCTTGAACACTGAAGCTTTCTTT. This translates into CASSEWATALNTEAFF. The whole variable domain, filled in from reference TRBV9 and TRBJ1-1, reads DSGVTQTPKHLITATGQRVTLRCSPRSGDLSVYWYQQSLDQGLQFLIQYYNGEERAKGNILERFSAQQFPDLHSELNLSSLELGDSALYFCASSEWATALNTEAFFGQGTRLTVV.

This rearrangement joins TRBV9 to TRBJ1-1; no reliable D call. This CDR3 spans 16 amino acids. V was pared by 0 bases and J by 0 bases, with 12 bases between. The germline V gene encodes CDR1 SGDLS and CDR2 YYNGEE. The CDR3 DNA sequence: TGTGCCAGCAGCGTAGCCCCGGGAACCATGAACACTGAAGCTTTCTTT. Protein product: CASSVAPGTMNTEAFF. Using reference TRBV9 and TRBJ1-1 for the parts outside the CDR3, the full variable domain is DSGVTQTPKHLITATGQRVTLRCSPRSGDLSVYWYQQSLDQGLQFLIQYYNGEERAKGNILERFSAQQFPDLHSELNLSSLELGDSALYFCASSVAPGTMNTEAFFGQGTRLTVV.

This clone is a singleton in its sample. This chain links TRBV3-1 (or the pseudogene TRBV3-2) with TRBJ2-7; D gene ambiguous. The length of the CDR3 is 16 residues. Germline V gene sequence: CDR1 LGHDT, CDR2 YNNKEL (reference sequence). Trimming pared 7 bases from V and 3 bases from J, leaving 22 bases between. The CDR3 region has the DNA TGTGCCAGCACCGCGCGGTCCGCGACTGGAAACTACGAGCAGTACTTC. Protein sequence: CASTARSATGNYEQYF.

The rearrangement links TRBV19 to TRBJ1-1, with D possibly TRBD1 on 5 matching bases. Trimming took off 7 bases at V and 3 bases at J, with 12 bases between the two ends. Germline CDR1 and CDR2: LNHDA and SQIVND (reference sequence). There are 13 residues in the CDR3. CDR3 amino acids: CASMDTFYTEAFF. In DNA form, the CDR3 reads TGTGCCAGTATGGACACATTCTACACTGAAGCTTTCTTT. Filled out from reference TRBV19 and TRBJ1-1, the complete variable domain reads DGGITQSPKYLFRKEGQNVTLSCEQNLNHDAMYWYRQDPGQGLRLIYYSQIVNDFQKGDIAEGYSVSREKKESFPLTVTSAQKNPTAFYLCASMDTFYTEAFFGQGTRLTVV.

J is TRBJ2-5 and V is TRBV4-2; a possible D gene is TRBD2 (6 bases). V lost 5 bases and J 1 base, leaving 17 bases between the germline ends. Looked up from germline, CDR1 is LGHNA and CDR2 is YNFKEQ. CDR3 length: 16 residues. The CDR3 reads CASSDHPGSPQETQYF. CDR3 sequence (DNA): TGTGCCAGCAGCGACCACCCCGGGAGCCCCCAAGAGACCCAGTACTTC.

The chain has TRBV6-2 or TRBV6-3 and TRBJ1-6, with 11 bases aligning to TRBD1. In germline, CDR1 is MNHEY, CDR2 SVGEGT. The CDR3 loop spans 16 amino acids. The junction had 9 bases not matched to a gene; V was cut back by 7 bases and J by 7 bases. CDR3 sequence: CASTPDRGLKNSPLHF. CDR3 DNA: TGTGCCAGCACCCCGGACAGGGGGCTGAAGAATTCACCCCTCCACTTT.

The chain uses TRBV7-9 and TRBJ1-1; tentative D call: TRBD1 (5 bases). Germline CDR1 reads SEHNR; CDR2 reads FQNEAQ (reference sequence). V shed 6 bases and J shed 6 bases, with 14 bases lying between them. The CDR3 sequence is 13 residues long. CDR3 bases: TGTGCCAGCAGAATGACGGAGGGGCCTGAAGCTTTCTTT. This translates into CASRMTEGPEAFF.

The rearrangement links TRBV3-1 (or the pseudogene TRBV3-2) to TRBJ2-1; 9 nucleotides match TRBD2. Germline CDR1 and CDR2: LGHDT and YNNKEL (reference sequence). CDR3 size: 17 residues. The V segment lost 4 bases and the J segment 5 bases; nucleotides outside the gene matches: 12. The CDR3 DNA reads TGTGCCAGCAGCCCACTAGCCCGGACTAGCGTAAACAATGAGCAGTTCTTC. Its protein is CASSPLARTSVNNEQFF.

This clone was seen a single time. This chain uses TRBV3-1 (or the pseudogene TRBV3-2) with TRBJ2-3, with TRBD2 as a possible D gene (6 bases). CDR1 and CDR2 (germline): LGHDT, YNNKEL (reference sequence). The CDR3 has 16 residues. V dropped 4 bases and J dropped 5 bases, with 19 bases sitting between them. The CDR3 here is CASSPRDGALGDTQYF. The CDR3 bases are TGTGCCAGCAGCCCGCGGGACGGTGCCCTGGGAGATACGCAGTATTTT.

This sequence joins TRBV5-1 and TRBJ2-1, with D possibly TRBD2 on 6 matching bases. This CDR3 comprises 14 residues. CDR1 SGHRS and CDR2 YFSETQ come from the germline V gene. Trimming took off 5 bases at V and 2 bases at J, with 11 bases between the two ends. In DNA, the CDR3 is TGCGCCAGCAGACCAGCGGGCCCCTACAATGAGCAGTTCTTC. It specifies CASRPAGPYNEQFF.

The chain links TRBV20-1 to TRBJ2-7; 9 positions match TRBD1. CDR3 length equals 16 residues. CDR1 and CDR2 from the germline V gene are DFQATT and SNEGSKA (reference sequence). After removal of 3 bases from V and 1 base from J, the junction contained 10 bases not matched to a gene. The CDR3 DNA follows: TGCAGTGCTAGTGGGGGCGGGACAGGGAAGTCCTACGAGCAGTACTTC. This gives the protein CSASGGGTGKSYEQYF.

The chain uses TRBV18 and TRBJ2-3; TRBD2 matches 7 bases. J lost 4 bases, V lost 8 bases, and 6 bases had no gene match. CDR1 and CDR2 from the germline V gene are KGHSH and LQKENI. The CDR3 runs 13 residues. The CDR3 loop reads CASQGLGADTQYF. The CDR3 coding sequence is TGTGCCAGCCAAGGACTAGGGGCAGATACGCAGTATTTT.

The chain recombines TRBV11-2 with TRBJ2-1, with 10 bases fitting TRBD2. Germline V CDR1 and CDR2: SGHAT, FQNNGV. The junction had 5 bases not matched to a gene; V was cut back by 5 bases and J by 7 bases. The CDR3 runs to 14 residues. In DNA form, the CDR3 reads TGTGCCAGCAGCCTAGGGACTAGCGTAAATGAGCAGTTCTTC. Translating it yields CASSLGTSVNEQFF.

The V call is TRBV25-1, the J call TRBJ2-3; 8 bases match TRBD1. The junction had 7 bases not matched to a gene; V was cut back by 6 bases and J by 2 bases. This CDR3 spans 15 amino acids. Germline loops: CDR1 MGHDK, CDR2 SYGVNS. The CDR3 DNA sequence: TGTGCCAGCAGCGCTCCGGGACAGGTCACAGATACGCAGTATTTT. Translating it yields CASSAPGQVTDTQYF. Full variable domain (remainder filled in from reference TRBV25-1 and TRBJ2-3): EADIYQTPRYLVIGTGKKITLECSQTMGHDKMYWYQQDPGMELHLIHYSYGVNSTEKGDLSSESTVSRIRTEHFPLTLESARPSHTSQYLCASSAPGQVTDTQYFGPGTRLTVL.

The chain carries TRBV4-1 and TRBJ1-2; TRBD1 matches 11 bases. Germline trimming cut 4 bases from V and 3 bases from J; bases unmatched to any gene: 7. Looked up from germline, CDR1 is MGHRA and CDR2 is YSYEKL. CDR3 size: 16 residues. CDR3 protein: CASSPGQGAPDYGYTF. Here the CDR3 DNA reads TGCGCCAGCAGCCCTGGACAGGGGGCGCCAGACTATGGCTACACCTTC.

The chain carries TRBV18 and TRBJ1-2, with D perhaps matching TRBD1 (6 bases). From germline, CDR1 is KGHSH and CDR2 LQKENI. CDR3 length: 15 residues. Trimming left V 3 bases short and J 4 bases short, with 15 bases between. CDR3 protein: CASSPGATEPYGYTF. The CDR3 DNA follows: TGTGCCAGCTCACCGGGGGCAACCGAACCCTATGGCTACACCTTC.

The gene calls are TRBV19 and TRBJ2-1, with D possibly being TRBD1 (5 bases). V was pared by 3 bases and J by 7 bases, with 16 bases between. The CDR3 is 15 residues long. Germline values: CDR1 LNHDA, CDR2 SQIVND (reference sequence). The chain's CDR3 is CASSIMAGYSNEQFF. CDR3 DNA sequence: TGTGCCAGTAGTATCATGGCAGGGTATAGTAATGAGCAGTTCTTC.

The rearrangement joins TRBV11-1 to TRBJ2-2; no definite D call. The germline V and J ends were trimmed by 5 bases and 1 base, with 11 bases remaining between them. Per germline, CDR1 SGHAT and CDR2 FQDESV (reference sequence). CDR3 length: 15 residues. CDR3 sequence: CASSISQVNTGELFF. The CDR3 DNA follows: TGTGCCAGCAGCATTTCTCAGGTGAACACCGGGGAGCTGTTTTTT.